The present T cell receptor (beta chain) was sequenced within a study of blood T cell repertoires in COVID-19. Generated by immunoSEQ multiplex PCR, the TCRdb table keeps only in-frame clones and is missing some. The data show fewer than 200,000 clones, approximately 79% seen once. Trimming took 4 bases from V and 2 from J; bases not matched to a gene: 7. The germline CDR1 and CDR2 sequences are MNHEY and SMNVEV (reference sequence). The CDR3 length is 15 residues. The receptor comes from a woman in her fifties or sixties with COVID-19, enrolled during active disease. The sample comprised peripheral blood. This rearrangement joins TRBV27 to TRBJ2-7, with 8 bases identical to TRBD1. CDR3: CASSSPRQGPYEQYF. As DNA, the CDR3 is TGTGCCAGCAGTTCCCCTCGACAGGGGCCCTACGAGCAGTACTTC.